A single sample is the source of the 21 T cell receptor beta chains below, sequenced in a study of radiotherapy plus CTLA-4 blockade in lung cancer. The assay was immunoSEQ multiplex PCR, and TCRdb's table has in-frame clones only and misses some. The sample holds about 98,000 clones, around nine tenths seen once. The sequenced sample was peripheral blood, obtained from a patient treated with radiotherapy plus ipilimumab. These receptor sequences come from a human donor with non-small cell lung cancer that progressed on radiotherapy plus ipilimumab.

The rearrangement uses TRBV19 and TRBJ2-7; D is undetermined. V shed 3 bases and J shed 0 bases, with 9 bases lying between them. The germline V gene encodes CDR1 LNHDA and CDR2 SQIVND (reference sequence). This CDR3 contains 14 residues. The chain's CDR3 is CASSIRASSYEQYF. CDR3 nucleotide sequence: TGTGCCAGTAGTATTCGGGCTAGCTCCTACGAGCAGTACTTC.

This rearrangement joins TRBV27 to TRBJ2-7, with 9 bases identical to TRBD1. The CDR3 length is 16 residues. Per the germline V gene, CDR1 is MNHEY and CDR2 is SMNVEV (reference sequence). V lost 4 bases, J lost 2 bases, and 9 bases stayed unmatched. CDR3 amino acids: CASSYSGQGGPYEQYF. CDR3 sequence (DNA): TGTGCCAGCAGTTACTCGGGACAGGGCGGCCCCTACGAGCAGTACTTC.

The chain employs TRBV29-1 and TRBJ2-1, with TRBD2 matching 11 bases. The CDR3 runs 13 residues. With 7 bases clipped from V and 4 bases from J, the junction kept 3 bases outside the gene matches. CDR1 SQVTM and CDR2 ANQGSEA come from the germline V gene. The CDR3 region has the DNA TGCAGCGCCTCTAGCGGGGGGTACAATGAGCAGTTCTTC. Its protein is CSASSGGYNEQFF.

The genes are TRBV6-6 and TRBJ2-7; possibly TRBD2 for D (6 bases). Germline-derived CDR1 and CDR2 are MNHNY and SVGAGI (reference sequence). V was pared by 0 bases and J by 1 base, with 10 bases between. The CDR3 consists of 15 residues. CDR3 nucleotide sequence: TGTGCCAGCAGTTACTCGGGGACTGTTTCCTACGAGCAGTACTTC. Translated, it gives CASSYSGTVSYEQYF.

There are a few counts of this clone. V and J are TRBV19 and TRBJ1-2, with 8 nucleotides matching TRBD1. This CDR3 is 11 amino acids long. The trim removed 10 bases at V and 8 bases at J, leaving 6 bases unmatched. CDR1 and CDR2 (germline): LNHDA, SQIVND (reference sequence). CDR3 residues: CAIGQGEGYTF. The CDR3 nucleotides are TGTGCCATCGGACAGGGCGAGGGCTACACCTTC.

This chain uses TRBV11-3 with TRBJ2-5; 9 bases align to TRBD2. Germline values: CDR1 SGHNT, CDR2 YENEEA. The junction had 7 bases not matched to a gene; V was cut back by 6 bases and J by 2 bases. This CDR3 contains 15 residues. The CDR3 region has the DNA TGTGCCAGCAGAGATCCGGGACTAGCACAAGAGACCCAGTACTTC. This sequence encodes CASRDPGLAQETQYF.

The gene calls are TRBV30 and TRBJ1-5, with D possibly TRBD1 on 6 matching bases. The CDR3 is made up of 13 amino acids. Deletions cut 2 bases from V and 7 bases from J, with 12 bases between. The V gene's germline CDR1 is GTSNPN and CDR2 SVGIG (reference sequence). Here the CDR3 reads CAWSSGVDQPQHF. CDR3 nucleotide sequence: TGTGCCTGGAGTTCAGGGGTTGACCAGCCCCAGCATTTT.

The chain has TRBV5-1 and TRBJ2-1, with 11 bases fitting TRBD2. Germline CDR1 SGHRS, CDR2 YFSETQ. Unmatched junction bases numbered 12, after V lost 6 bases and J lost 10 bases. CDR3 length: 15 residues. The CDR3, as DNA: TGCGCCAGCACCCTTAGCGGGAGGGCCCCTGAGGAGCAGTTCTTC. Residues: CASTLSGRAPEEQFF.

V is TRBV5-1 and J is TRBJ1-2, with a weak D call TRBD1 (5 bases). This CDR3 contains 15 residues. V was trimmed by 4 bases and J by 4 bases, leaving 17 bases between them. Per germline, CDR1 SGHRS and CDR2 YFSETQ. The CDR3 DNA sequence: TGCGCCAGCAGCCTACGGGACCCGGGGGTCTATGGCTACACCTTC. The encoded protein is CASSLRDPGVYGYTF.

The chain employs TRBV6-6 and TRBJ1-2, with D perhaps matching TRBD1 (5 bases). Trimming cost V 0 bases and J 3 bases, with 14 bases left between them. Germline lookup yields CDR1 MNHNY and CDR2 SVGAGI (reference sequence). CDR3 size: 16 residues. CDR3 sequence: CASSYSSQGNDYGYTF. The CDR3 nucleotides read TGTGCCAGCAGTTACTCGTCCCAGGGCAATGACTATGGCTACACCTTC.

This rearrangement joins TRBV9 to TRBJ2-1, with D unclear. Trimming left V 4 bases short and J 3 bases short, with 14 bases between. This CDR3 region has 15 residues. The germline V gene has CDR1 SGDLS and CDR2 YYNGEE. DNA for the CDR3: TGTGCCAGCAGCCCCCAGCTAAGCGTCTACAATGAGCAGTTCTTC. This encodes CASSPQLSVYNEQFF.

V and J are TRBV6-1 and TRBJ2-7, with 9 bases fitting TRBD2. This CDR3 has 13 amino acids. Per the germline V gene, CDR1 is MNHNS and CDR2 is SASEGT. V shed 8 bases, J shed 2 bases, and the junction held 4 bases outside the gene matches. CDR3 nucleotides: TGTGCCAGCGGGCCTAGCGGGACCTACGAGCAGTACTTC. This gives the protein CASGPSGTYEQYF.

The chain has TRBV7-9 and TRBJ1-1; no clear D gene. V gave up 5 bases and J gave up 1 base, with 8 bases separating them. This CDR3 is built from 13 residues. CDR1 is SEHNR, CDR2 FQNEAQ, per germline (reference sequence). CDR3: CASSIGANTEAFF. CDR3 nucleotide sequence: TGTGCCAGCAGCATCGGAGCGAACACTGAAGCTTTCTTT. Variable domain in full (rest from reference TRBV7-9 and TRBJ1-1): DTGVSQNPRHKITKRGQNVTFRCDPISEHNRLYWYRQTLGQGPEFLTYFQNEAQLEKSRLLSDRFSAERPKGSFSTLEIQRTEQGDSAMYLCASSIGANTEAFFGQGTRLTVV.

The V call is TRBV25-1, the J call TRBJ2-2, with TRBD1 identical over 8 bases. After removal of 6 bases from V and 5 bases from J, the junction contained 14 bases not matched to a gene. The CDR3 is 17 residues long. The germline V gene encodes CDR1 MGHDK and CDR2 SYGVNS. CDR3 loop: CASSRILGQGVTGELFF. DNA of the CDR3: TGTGCCAGCAGCAGGATATTAGGACAGGGCGTTACCGGGGAGCTGTTTTTT. The full variable domain, its missing parts supplied by reference TRBV25-1 and TRBJ2-2, is EADIYQTPRYLVIGTGKKITLECSQTMGHDKMYWYQQDPGMELHLIHYSYGVNSTEKGDLSSESTVSRIRTEHFPLTLESARPSHTSQYLCASSRILGQGVTGELFFGEGSRLTVL.

This clone occurred once. The rearrangement links TRBV27 to TRBJ1-5; 8 nucleotides align to TRBD1. Germline CDR1 is MNHEY and CDR2 is SMNVEV (reference sequence). Trimming took 6 bases from V and 2 from J; bases not matched to a gene: 6. The CDR3 contains 15 residues. The DNA for the CDR3 is TGTGCCAGCAGCCCCGGACAGGGAGGCAATCAGCCCCAGCATTTT. The encoded protein is CASSPGQGGNQPQHF.

The chain has TRBV5-4 and TRBJ1-2; maybe TRBD1 (6 bases). Germline values: CDR1 SGHNT, CDR2 YYREEE (reference sequence). Trimming pared 4 bases from V and 0 bases from J, leaving 13 bases between. CDR3 length: 15 amino acids. The CDR3 here is CASSLRDIANYGYTF. For the CDR3, the DNA is TGTGCCAGCAGCCTCCGGGACATAGCTAACTATGGCTACACCTTC. The variable domain in full, with the rest retrieved from reference TRBV5-4 and TRBJ1-2, is ETGVTQSPTHLIKTRGQQVTLRCSSQSGHNTVSWYQQALGQGPQFIFQYYREEENGRGNFPPRFSGLQFPNYSSELNVNALELDDSALYLCASSLRDIANYGYTFGSGTRLTVV.

V gene TRBV15 combines with J gene TRBJ2-1, with 7 bases that match TRBD2. V lost 1 base and J lost 9; bases outside the gene matches: 9. Germline CDR1 LNHNV, CDR2 YYDKDF (reference sequence). The CDR3 runs 15 residues. CDR3: CATSRGGSGGGEQFF. The CDR3 DNA is TGTGCCACCAGCAGAGGCGGGAGCGGAGGCGGTGAGCAGTTCTTC.

The rearrangement uses TRBV7-9 and TRBJ2-6; no clear D gene. V dropped 4 bases and J dropped 6 bases, with 10 bases sitting between them. Germline V gene data show CDR1 as SEHNR and CDR2 as FQNEAQ (reference sequence). CDR3 length equals 14 residues. For the CDR3, the DNA is TGTGCCAGCAGCTCTGCGGTAGAGGCCAACGTCCTGACTTTC. Its protein product is CASSSAVEANVLTF. The full variable domain, its missing parts supplied by reference TRBV7-9 and TRBJ2-6, is DTGVSQNPRHKITKRGQNVTFRCDPISEHNRLYWYRQTLGQGPEFLTYFQNEAQLEKSRLLSDRFSAERPKGSFSTLEIQRTEQGDSAMYLCASSSAVEANVLTFGAGSRLTVL.

The chain joins TRBV29-1 to TRBJ2-5; 7 bases align to TRBD1. The V gene's germline CDR1 is SQVTM and CDR2 ANQGSEA. The CDR3 runs 17 residues. J was trimmed by 5 bases and V by 3 bases; bases with no gene match: 18. The CDR3 is CSVERGDDRVVVETQYF. CDR3 bases: TGCAGCGTTGAGCGAGGGGACGACAGGGTAGTCGTTGAGACCCAGTACTTC.

This sequence joins TRBV27 and TRBJ2-7; 8 bases align to TRBD2. The CDR3 has 18 amino acids. The J segment lost 2 bases and the V segment lost 2 bases, leaving 14 bases of the junction unmatched. Germline CDR1 and CDR2: MNHEY and SMNVEV (reference sequence). CDR3 amino acids: CASSLRLPLGGRPYEQYF. The DNA of the CDR3 is TGTGCCAGCAGTTTACGACTCCCCTTGGGCGGGAGGCCCTACGAGCAGTACTTC.

The chain recombines TRBV19 with TRBJ2-3; TRBD2 aligns across 10 bases. The V segment lost 7 bases and the J segment 2 bases; nucleotides outside the gene matches: 6. CDR1 and CDR2 (germline): LNHDA, SQIVND (reference sequence). The CDR3 covers 15 residues. This CDR3 reads CASTPSGGYTDTQYF. The CDR3 region has the DNA TGTGCCAGTACCCCTAGCGGGGGCTACACAGATACGCAGTATTTT.